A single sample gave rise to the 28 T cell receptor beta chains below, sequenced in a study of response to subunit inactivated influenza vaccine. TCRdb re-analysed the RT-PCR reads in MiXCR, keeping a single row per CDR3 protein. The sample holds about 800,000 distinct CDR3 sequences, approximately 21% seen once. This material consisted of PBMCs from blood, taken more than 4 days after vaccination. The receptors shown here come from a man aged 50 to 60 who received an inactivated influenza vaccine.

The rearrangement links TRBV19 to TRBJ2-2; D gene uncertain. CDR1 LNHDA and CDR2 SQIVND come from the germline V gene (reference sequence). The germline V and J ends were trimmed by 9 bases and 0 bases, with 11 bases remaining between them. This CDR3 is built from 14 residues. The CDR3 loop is CASKIAANTGELFF. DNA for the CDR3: TGTGCCAGCAAAATTGCCGCGAACACCGGGGAGCTGTTTTTT. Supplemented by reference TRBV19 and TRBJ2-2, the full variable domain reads DGGITQSPKYLFRKEGQNVTLSCEQNLNHDAMYWYRQDPGQGLRLIYYSQIVNDFQKGDIAEGYSVSREKKESFPLTVTSAQKNPTAFYLCASKIAANTGELFFGEGSRLTVL.

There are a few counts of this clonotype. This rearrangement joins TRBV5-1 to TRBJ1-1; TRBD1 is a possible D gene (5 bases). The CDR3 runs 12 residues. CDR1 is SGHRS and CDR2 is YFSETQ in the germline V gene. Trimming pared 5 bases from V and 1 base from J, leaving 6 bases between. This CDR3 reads CASRTENTEAFF. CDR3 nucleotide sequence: TGCGCCAGCAGGACAGAGAACACTGAAGCTTTCTTT.

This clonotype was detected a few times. CDR3: CASSLYRARDSNQPQHF. The CDR3, as DNA: TGTGCCAGCAGCTTATACAGGGCGAGGGATAGCAATCAGCCCCAGCATTTT. This chain connects TRBV7-8 to TRBJ1-5; D perhaps matches TRBD1 (6 bases). The ends were cut back, 2 bases at V and 0 bases at J, with 14 bases in the middle. This CDR3 contains 17 residues. Germline CDR1 is SGHVS and CDR2 is FQNEAQ.

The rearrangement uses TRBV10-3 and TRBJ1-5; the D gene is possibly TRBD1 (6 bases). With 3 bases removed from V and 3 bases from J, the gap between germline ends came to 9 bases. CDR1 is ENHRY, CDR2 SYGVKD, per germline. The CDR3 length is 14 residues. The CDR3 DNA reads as TGTGCCATCAGTGATCGACAGGACAATCAGCCCCAGCATTTT. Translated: CAISDRQDNQPQHF.

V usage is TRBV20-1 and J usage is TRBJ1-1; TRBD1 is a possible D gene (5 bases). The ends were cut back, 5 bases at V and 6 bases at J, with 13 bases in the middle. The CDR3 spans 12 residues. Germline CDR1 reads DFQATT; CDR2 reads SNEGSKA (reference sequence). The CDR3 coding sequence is TGCAGTGCTCGCCTCGGAGGGGCTGAAGCTTTCTTT. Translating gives CSARLGGAEAFF.

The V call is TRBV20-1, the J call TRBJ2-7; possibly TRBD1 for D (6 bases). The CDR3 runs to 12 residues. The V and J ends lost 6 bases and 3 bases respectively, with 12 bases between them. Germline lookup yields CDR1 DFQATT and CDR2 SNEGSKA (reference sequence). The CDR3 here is CSANRENYEQYF. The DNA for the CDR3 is TGCAGTGCAAACAGGGAAAACTACGAGCAGTACTTC.

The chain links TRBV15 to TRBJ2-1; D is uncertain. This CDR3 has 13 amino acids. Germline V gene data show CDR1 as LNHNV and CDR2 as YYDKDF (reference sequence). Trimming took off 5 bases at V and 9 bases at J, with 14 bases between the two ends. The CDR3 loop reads CATSRSPFGEQFF. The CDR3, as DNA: TGTGCCACCAGCCGGAGTCCCTTTGGTGAGCAGTTCTTC.

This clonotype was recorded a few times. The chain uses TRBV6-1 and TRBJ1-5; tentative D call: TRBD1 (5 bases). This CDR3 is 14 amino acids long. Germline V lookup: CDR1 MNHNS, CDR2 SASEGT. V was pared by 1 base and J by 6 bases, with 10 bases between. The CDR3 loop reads CASSEVRGGQPQHF. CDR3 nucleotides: TGTGCCAGCAGTGAAGTTAGGGGCGGTCAGCCCCAGCATTTT.

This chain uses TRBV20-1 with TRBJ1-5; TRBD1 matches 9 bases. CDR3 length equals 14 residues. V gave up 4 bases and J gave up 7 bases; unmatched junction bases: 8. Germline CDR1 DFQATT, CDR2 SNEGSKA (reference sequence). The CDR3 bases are TGCAGTGCTAAGGAAACAGGGGGCTGGCAGCCCCAGCATTTT. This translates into CSAKETGGWQPQHF.

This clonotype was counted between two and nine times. The CDR3 bases are TGTGCCACCAGCCCAGTTCGGCCCGGGGAGCTGTTTTTT. Encoded protein: CATSPVRPGELFF. V usage is TRBV15 and J usage is TRBJ2-2; D gene uncertain. The ends were cut back, 5 bases at V and 6 bases at J, with 10 bases in the middle. Per germline, CDR1 LNHNV and CDR2 YYDKDF (reference sequence). This CDR3 region has 13 residues. Supplemented by reference TRBV15 and TRBJ2-2, the full variable domain reads DAMVIQNPRYQVTQFGKPVTLSCSQTLNHNVMYWYQQKSSQAPKLLFHYYDKDFNNEADTPDNFQSRRPNTSFCFLDIRSPGLGDTAMYLCATSPVRPGELFFGEGSRLTVL.

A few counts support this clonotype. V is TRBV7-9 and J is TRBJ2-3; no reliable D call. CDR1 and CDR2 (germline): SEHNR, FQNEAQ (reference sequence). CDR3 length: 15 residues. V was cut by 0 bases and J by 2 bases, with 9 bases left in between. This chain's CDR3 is CASSLALDYTDTQYF. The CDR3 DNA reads TGTGCCAGCAGCTTAGCGCTCGATTACACAGATACGCAGTATTTT.

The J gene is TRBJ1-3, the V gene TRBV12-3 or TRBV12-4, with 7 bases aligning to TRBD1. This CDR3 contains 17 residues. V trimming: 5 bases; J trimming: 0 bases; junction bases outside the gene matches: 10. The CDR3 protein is CASSTRQGFFSGNTIYF. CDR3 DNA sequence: TGTGCCAGCAGTACCAGACAGGGATTCTTCTCTGGAAACACCATATATTTT.

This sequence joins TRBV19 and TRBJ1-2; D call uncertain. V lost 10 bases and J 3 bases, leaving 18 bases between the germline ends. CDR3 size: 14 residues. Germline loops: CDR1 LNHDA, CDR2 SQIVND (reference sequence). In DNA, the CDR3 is TGTGCCACCCGTCGACTACAAAGGGACTATGGCTACACCTTC. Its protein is CATRRLQRDYGYTF.

In DNA, the CDR3 is TGTGCCAGCAGGGGACTTGTGGGAACTAATGAAAAACTGTTTTTT. Protein sequence: CASRGLVGTNEKLFF. This chain uses TRBV6-1 with TRBJ1-4; possibly TRBD1 for D (5 bases). Per the germline V gene, CDR1 is MNHNS and CDR2 is SASEGT. This CDR3 region has 15 residues. The V and J ends lost 6 bases and 1 base respectively, with 12 bases between them.

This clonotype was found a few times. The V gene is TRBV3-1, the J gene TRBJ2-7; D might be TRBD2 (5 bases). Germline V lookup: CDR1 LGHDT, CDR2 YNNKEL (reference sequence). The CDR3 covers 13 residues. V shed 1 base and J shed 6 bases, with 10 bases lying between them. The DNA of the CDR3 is TGTGCCAGCAGCCAAGTTCAGGCGGGCGAGCAGTACTTC. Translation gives CASSQVQAGEQYF.

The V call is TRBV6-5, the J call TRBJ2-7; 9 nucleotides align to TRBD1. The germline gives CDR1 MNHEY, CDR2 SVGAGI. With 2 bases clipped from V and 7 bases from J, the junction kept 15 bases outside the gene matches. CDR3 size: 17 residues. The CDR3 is CASSYTTNLDRGGEQYF. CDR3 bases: TGTGCCAGCAGTTACACAACAAACTTGGACAGGGGTGGTGAGCAGTACTTC.

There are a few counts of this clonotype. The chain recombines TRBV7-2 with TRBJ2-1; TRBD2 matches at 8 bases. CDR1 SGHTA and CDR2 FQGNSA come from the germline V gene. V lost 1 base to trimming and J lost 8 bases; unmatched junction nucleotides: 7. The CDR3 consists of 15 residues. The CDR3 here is CASSLGKREWDEQFF. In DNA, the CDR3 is TGTGCCAGCAGCTTAGGGAAGCGGGAGTGGGATGAGCAGTTCTTC.

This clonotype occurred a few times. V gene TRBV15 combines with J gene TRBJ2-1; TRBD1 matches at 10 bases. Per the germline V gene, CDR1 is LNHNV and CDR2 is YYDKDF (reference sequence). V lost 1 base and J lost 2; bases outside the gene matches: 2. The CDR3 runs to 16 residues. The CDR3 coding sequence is TGTGCCACCAGCAGAGGGACAGGGGGAACCTACAATGAGCAGTTCTTC. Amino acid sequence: CATSRGTGGTYNEQFF.

CDR3 in DNA: TGTGCCAGCAGAAGAGGGGGAATGACGAACCAAGAGACCCAGTACTTC. Its protein is CASRRGGMTNQETQYF. The rearrangement joins TRBV5-4 to TRBJ2-5; weak D call: TRBD1 (6 bases). The germline CDR1 and CDR2 sequences are SGHNT and YYREEE (reference sequence). The CDR3 totals 16 residues. The ends were cut back, 5 bases at V and 0 bases at J, with 17 bases in the middle.

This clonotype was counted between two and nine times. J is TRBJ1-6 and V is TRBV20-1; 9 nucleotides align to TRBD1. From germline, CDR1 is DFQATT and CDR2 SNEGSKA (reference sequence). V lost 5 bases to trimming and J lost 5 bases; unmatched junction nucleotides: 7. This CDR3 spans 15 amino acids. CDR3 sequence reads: CSAPPTGGNNSPLHF. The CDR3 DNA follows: TGCAGTGCTCCACCGACAGGGGGGAATAATTCACCCCTCCACTTT.

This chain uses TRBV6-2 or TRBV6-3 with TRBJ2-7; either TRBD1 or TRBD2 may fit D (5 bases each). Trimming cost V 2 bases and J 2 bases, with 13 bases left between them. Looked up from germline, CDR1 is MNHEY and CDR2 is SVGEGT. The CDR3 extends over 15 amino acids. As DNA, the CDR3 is TGTGCCAGCAGTTACGTTTGGGGACCCGCCTACGAGCAGTACTTC. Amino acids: CASSYVWGPAYEQYF.

The DNA for the CDR3 is TGTGCCAGCAGCTTAAGGACTAGCAGGTACGAGCAGTACTTC. The encoded protein is CASSLRTSRYEQYF. The rearrangement uses TRBV7-2 and TRBJ2-7, with 8 bases fitting TRBD2. This CDR3 is 14 amino acids long. V lost 2 bases, J lost 4 bases, and 4 bases stayed unmatched. Germline V gene lookup returns CDR1 SGHTA and CDR2 FQGNSA.

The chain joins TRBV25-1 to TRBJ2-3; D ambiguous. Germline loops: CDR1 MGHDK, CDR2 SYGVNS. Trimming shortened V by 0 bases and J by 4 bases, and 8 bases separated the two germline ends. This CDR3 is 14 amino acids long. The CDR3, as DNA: TGTGCCAGCAGTGAATATGGAAGGCCAGATACGCAGTATTTT. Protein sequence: CASSEYGRPDTQYF.

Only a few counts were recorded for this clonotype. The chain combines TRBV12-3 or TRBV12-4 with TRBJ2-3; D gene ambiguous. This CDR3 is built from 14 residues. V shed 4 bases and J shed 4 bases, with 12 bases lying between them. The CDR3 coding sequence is TGTGCCAGCAGTTCGACGGACCTTTCAGATACGCAGTATTTT. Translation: CASSSTDLSDTQYF.

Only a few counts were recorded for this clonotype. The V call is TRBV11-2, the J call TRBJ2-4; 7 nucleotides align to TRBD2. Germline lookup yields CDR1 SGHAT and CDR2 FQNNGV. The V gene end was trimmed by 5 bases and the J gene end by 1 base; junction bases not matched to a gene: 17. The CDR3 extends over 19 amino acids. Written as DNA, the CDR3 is TGTGCCAGCAGCCAGATCAGGGAGGGAGCGTTTTCTGCCAAAAACATTCAGTACTTC. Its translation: CASSQIREGAFSAKNIQYF. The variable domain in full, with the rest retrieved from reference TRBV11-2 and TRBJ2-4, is EAGVAQSPRYKIIEKRQSVAFWCNPISGHATLYWYQQILGQGPKLLIQFQNNGVVDDSQLPKDRFSAERLKGVDSTLKIQPAKLEDSAVYLCASSQIREGAFSAKNIQYFGAGTRLSVL.

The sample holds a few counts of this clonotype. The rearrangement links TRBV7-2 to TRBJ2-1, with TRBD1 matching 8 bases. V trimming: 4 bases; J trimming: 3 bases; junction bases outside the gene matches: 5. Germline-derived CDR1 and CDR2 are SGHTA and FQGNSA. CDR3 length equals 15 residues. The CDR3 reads CASSSTGQGYNEQFF. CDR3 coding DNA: TGTGCCAGCAGCTCAACCGGACAGGGCTACAATGAGCAGTTCTTC.

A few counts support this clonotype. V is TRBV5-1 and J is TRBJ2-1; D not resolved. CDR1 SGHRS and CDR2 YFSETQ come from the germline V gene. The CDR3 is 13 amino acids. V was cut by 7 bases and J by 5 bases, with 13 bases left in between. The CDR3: CASRHRPDNEQFF. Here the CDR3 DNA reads TGCGCCAGCCGGCACCGTCCCGACAATGAGCAGTTCTTC. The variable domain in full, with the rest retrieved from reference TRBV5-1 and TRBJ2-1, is KAGVTQTPRYLIKTRGQQVTLSCSPISGHRSVSWYQQTPGQGLQFLFEYFSETQRNKGNFPGRFSGRQFSNSRSEMNVSTLELGDSALYLCASRHRPDNEQFFGPGTRLTVL.

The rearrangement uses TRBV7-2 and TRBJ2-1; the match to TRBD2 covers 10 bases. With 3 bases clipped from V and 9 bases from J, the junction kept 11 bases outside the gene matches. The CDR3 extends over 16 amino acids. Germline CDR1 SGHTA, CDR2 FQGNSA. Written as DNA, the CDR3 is TGTGCCAGCAGCTTCGCCCGGACTAGCGGTGGGTCTGAGCAGTTCTTC. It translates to CASSFARTSGGSEQFF.